This TCR beta chain was retrieved from a study of T cell responses to AZD1222 COVID-19 vaccine. The study, taken as a whole, reports: In all cases, repertoires were sampled only after the peak T cell response. Spike as a whole was targeted by vaccine-associated CD4 TCRs, dominant at 160-218 and 743-854.

Libraries were prepared by immunoSEQ multiplex PCR; TCRdb keeps only in-frame clonotypes and omits some of them. The sample records 150,000 to 200,000 clones, around 93% being singletons. V was shortened by 0 bases and J by 6 bases, with 5 bases between the two germline ends. CDR3 length: 12 residues. Germline V gene sequence: CDR1 SGHNT, CDR2 YYREEE (reference sequence). Turning to this clone: As yet, its antigen is unknown.

The rearrangement links TRBV5-4 to TRBJ2-3; D ambiguous. The sample here was peripheral blood, taken 28 days after the second dose of the MenACWY control vaccine. The receptor comes from an adult who received the MenACWY meningococcal vaccine as a control. CDR3 nucleotide sequence: TGTGCCAGCAGCTTGGAGGGCGATACGCAGTATTTT. Translation: CASSLEGDTQYF.